The entry that follows covers one TCR beta chain sequence. The sample holds a few counts of this clone. It lacks a known antigen. No qualities accompany the bases; no much larger clone lies one base away. The sample is drawn from a study of blood T cell repertoires in COVID-19 (dated by TCRdb to between 2020 and 2021). The study in broad terms: Collaborator samples came from the United States, Italy and Spain and covered acute and convalescent phases of COVID-19. The material from the prospective study consisted of cDNA or gDNA derived from T cells, B-cell-depleted T cells, or PBMCs. Deeply sampled blood TCRbeta repertoires from subjects exposed to, actively infected with, or recovered from COVID-19 were included in the dataset. The repertoires were made available in a free public database intended to serve as a resource for research on the immune response to SARS-CoV-2. The samples were drawn from the first 160 participants of the ongoing ImmuneRACE study and from some 1,300 subjects provided by 6 global collaborators. The sample metadata nearly always contained a de-identified subject ID, COVID-19 status, age in years and sex. HLA class I and class II types, where available, came from metadata supplied by the sample provider rather than from assay-based typing. What the study reported, not specific to this receptor: Clinical and demographic metadata were provided uncurated, with the amount varying by source and participant.

The immunoSEQ Assay, a bias-controlled multiplex PCR, was used to amplify TCRbeta CDR3 regions from genomic DNA. From the authors' description of their analysis: Nucleated cell counts per sample were estimated from amplification of reference gene primers within the assay. To quantify the absolute abundance of each unique TCRbeta CDR3 rearrangement, sequence reads were collapsed and filtered. For each sample, productive Simpson clonality was calculated as the square root of Simpson's diversity index over productive rearrangements. TCRdb provides this immuneACCESS table in a form limited to in-frame rearrangements. Some clones are lacking; in checked studies, under half of them reflect an unresolved V gene, and why the rest are absent is not known. Clone size and the V and J calls come from that table; the DNA yielded D and trimming. Recorded for this sample are a few hundred thousand clones; 65% to 85% of them occurred a single time. The leading ten clones occupy 6.8% of the sample.

Including the terminal cysteine and phenylalanine, the CDR3 comprises 15 residues. The read is trimmed to its CDR3 DNA, 45 bases read in frame from base 1. The germline V gene (reference sequence) gives CDR1 as SEHNR and CDR2 as FQNEAQ. Germline trimming amounts to 1 base on V and 3 bases on J, with 2 as the count of junction bases outside the gene matches. Participants in the prospective study were enrolled through a virtual design, were aged roughly 18 to 90 years, and lived in roughly 26 United States geographic areas. In the prospective study, participants were assigned to cohorts based on the clinical history participants reported in a screening survey and a study questionnaire. Recovered participants in ImmuneRACE Cohort 3 were defined by two consecutive negative NP/OP PCR tests, clearance by a healthcare professional, or resolution of symptoms. In the prospective study, mobile phlebotomists collected whole blood, serum and a nasopharyngeal or oropharyngeal swab from each participant. Over a 2-month period, participants in the prospective study had the option of providing additional blood draws and questionnaires. Before DNA extraction, prospective study blood samples were shipped either frozen or at room temperature.

This clonotype originated in a woman between 40 and 55 years old who had recovered from COVID-19. The sequence links TRBV7-9 to TRBJ1-2, with TRBD1 identical over 10 junction bases. Sequences were obtained from PBMCs or T cells enriched from blood (not recorded which). The nucleotide sequence reads as follows: TGTGCCAGCAGCTTAGGACAGGGGGCTCACTATGGCTACACCTTC. Its product reads: CASSLGQGAHYGYTF.